These 22 T cell receptor beta chains came from one sample sequenced in a study of blood T cell repertoires in COVID-19. Some clones are missing from TCRdb's copy, which holds only in-frame ones; the method was immunoSEQ multiplex PCR. The sample holds approximately 90,000 clones, about 87% seen once. The sequencing input was peripheral blood. The receptors originated from a man in his 60s with acute or convalescent COVID-19.

The chain links TRBV5-1 to TRBJ2-3; tentatively, D is TRBD1 (6 bases). V gave up 4 bases and J gave up 5 bases, with 20 bases separating them. The CDR3 runs 16 residues. The germline V gene encodes CDR1 SGHRS and CDR2 YFSETQ. The CDR3 spells CASSPGTSRLGDTQYF. DNA of the CDR3: TGCGCCAGCAGCCCTGGGACATCTCGCCTGGGAGATACGCAGTATTTT.

V gene TRBV19 combines with J gene TRBJ2-6; no reliable D call. The CDR3 consists of 15 residues. Germline CDR1 LNHDA, CDR2 SQIVND (reference sequence). Trimming shortened V by 3 bases and J by 3 bases, and 9 bases separated the two germline ends. The CDR3 sequence is CASSINLSGANVLTF. The CDR3 DNA reads TGTGCCAGTAGTATTAATTTGAGTGGGGCCAACGTCCTGACTTTC.

This chain joins TRBV25-1 and TRBJ1-2; tentatively, D is TRBD1 (5 bases). The CDR3 runs to 14 residues. CDR1 is MGHDK and CDR2 is SYGVNS in the germline V gene. V was clipped by 7 bases and J by 2 bases, with 14 bases between them. The CDR3 region has the DNA TGTGCCAGCAAAGGGGCAGGGCGAAACTATGGCTACACCTTC. Its translation: CASKGAGRNYGYTF.

This sequence joins TRBV24-1 and TRBJ1-4; weak D call: TRBD1 (5 bases). V was trimmed by 3 bases and J by 3 bases, leaving 10 bases between them. Germline V gives CDR1 KGHDR, CDR2 SFDVKD. The CDR3 totals 15 residues. The CDR3 sequence: CATSDTRAPNEKLFF. CDR3 DNA sequence: TGTGCCACCAGTGATACCAGGGCCCCTAATGAAAAACTGTTTTTT.

This chain joins TRBV19 and TRBJ2-7, with TRBD1 identical over 9 bases. With 3 bases clipped from V and 2 bases from J, the junction kept 5 bases outside the gene matches. The CDR3 runs 15 residues. Germline V gene data show CDR1 as LNHDA and CDR2 as SQIVND (reference sequence). CDR3 in DNA: TGTGCCAGTAGTATGGGACAGGGTTCCACCTACGAGCAGTACTTC. This encodes CASSMGQGSTYEQYF. Full variable domain (rest looked up from reference TRBV19 and TRBJ2-7): DGGITQSPKYLFRKEGQNVTLSCEQNLNHDAMYWYRQDPGQGLRLIYYSQIVNDFQKGDIAEGYSVSREKKESFPLTVTSAQKNPTAFYLCASSMGQGSTYEQYFGPGTRLTVT.

This chain joins TRBV10-2 and TRBJ2-7; TRBD1 matches at 7 bases. Germline assignment: CDR1 WSHSY and CDR2 SAAADI. With 5 bases clipped from V and 7 bases from J, the junction kept 17 bases outside the gene matches. The CDR3 is 16 residues long. The CDR3 region has the DNA TGCGCCAGCAGTCCCCCCACAGGGGTGTACTTCAATGAGCAGTACTTC. Translation gives CASSPPTGVYFNEQYF.

The chain combines TRBV11-2 with TRBJ1-2; the match to TRBD1 covers 11 bases. CDR3 length: 16 amino acids. Germline CDR1 and CDR2: SGHAT and FQNNGV. Losses at the gene ends were 4 bases for V and 0 bases for J; bases not matched to a gene: 4. In DNA, the CDR3 is TGTGCCAGCAGCTCACCGGACAGGGGGCCTAACTATGGCTACACCTTC. It codes for CASSSPDRGPNYGYTF.

The CDR3 DNA sequence: TGTGCCAGCAGCAACCCCTCGGGACTAGCGGGAGTTGTAGGCAATGAGCAGTTCTTC. Translating it yields CASSNPSGLAGVVGNEQFF. The gene calls are TRBV9 and TRBJ2-1, with 14 bases matching TRBD2. The CDR3 is 19 amino acids. With V trimmed by 4 bases and J by 6 bases, 15 bases remained unmatched. Germline lookup yields CDR1 SGDLS and CDR2 YYNGEE. Variable domain in full (rest from reference TRBV9 and TRBJ2-1): DSGVTQTPKHLITATGQRVTLRCSPRSGDLSVYWYQQSLDQGLQFLIQYYNGEERAKGNILERFSAQQFPDLHSELNLSSLELGDSALYFCASSNPSGLAGVVGNEQFFGPGTRLTVL.

The gene calls are TRBV11-3 and TRBJ1-6, with D perhaps TRBD1 (6 bases). This CDR3 contains 15 residues. V lost 3 bases and J lost 7, with 13 bases in between. Germline assignment: CDR1 SGHNT and CDR2 YENEEA. The CDR3 loop reads CASSFPYRENSPLHF. The CDR3, as DNA: TGTGCCAGCAGCTTCCCATACAGGGAGAATTCACCCCTCCACTTT.

This clone is a singleton in its sample. The V and J genes are TRBV5-6 and TRBJ2-7, with TRBD2 matching 7 bases. V shed 1 base, J shed 3 bases, and the junction held 10 bases outside the gene matches. This CDR3 spans 16 amino acids. Germline CDR1 SGHDT, CDR2 YYEEEE. CDR3 in amino acids: CASSLFAGANIYEQYF. DNA of the CDR3: TGTGCCAGCAGCTTGTTCGCGGGAGCGAACATCTACGAGCAGTACTTC. The whole variable domain, filled in from reference TRBV5-6 and TRBJ2-7, reads DAGVTQSPTHLIKTRGQQVTLRCSPKSGHDTVSWYQQALGQGPQFIFQYYEEEERQRGNFPDRFSGHQFPNYSSELNVNALLLGDSALYLCASSLFAGANIYEQYFGPGTRLTVT.

V usage is TRBV3-1 (or the pseudogene TRBV3-2) and J usage is TRBJ2-5; no definite D call. CDR3 size: 13 residues. Trimming took 6 bases from V and 5 from J, leaving 13 bases between them. Germline CDR1 and CDR2: LGHDT and YNNKEL (reference sequence). This chain's CDR3 is CASSISPAETQYF. DNA of the CDR3: TGTGCCAGCAGTATTTCACCTGCGGAGACCCAGTACTTC.

CDR3 amino acids: CASSSLSRGASDTQYF. DNA of the CDR3: TGCGCCAGCAGCTCCCTATCGCGGGGGGCGTCAGATACGCAGTATTTT. V gene TRBV5-1 combines with J gene TRBJ2-3, with TRBD2 matching over 8 bases. Losses at the gene ends were 3 bases for V and 4 bases for J; bases not matched to a gene: 10. The germline V gene encodes CDR1 SGHRS and CDR2 YFSETQ. This CDR3 has 16 amino acids.

The chain recombines TRBV4-1 with TRBJ2-7; TRBD1 matches 10 bases. J lost 5 bases, V lost 3 bases, and 10 bases had no gene match. Looked up from germline, CDR1 is MGHRA and CDR2 is YSYEKL. CDR3 size: 16 residues. CDR3 sequence reads: CASSHLFRDRGHEQYF. Here the CDR3 DNA reads TGCGCCAGCAGCCACCTATTCCGGGACAGGGGCCACGAGCAGTACTTC.

The chain combines TRBV3-1 (or the pseudogene TRBV3-2) with TRBJ2-3; 9 bases fit TRBD1. V lost 0 bases, J lost 3 bases, and 7 bases stayed unmatched. Germline V gene sequence: CDR1 LGHDT, CDR2 YNNKEL (reference sequence). The CDR3 is 17 amino acids. CDR3 DNA: TGTGCCAGCAGCCAAGAGGGGGCCGGGACAGGGACAGATACGCAGTATTTT. Residues: CASSQEGAGTGTDTQYF.

The chain carries TRBV2 and TRBJ1-1; no reliable D call. The V and J ends lost 5 bases and 7 bases respectively, with 17 bases between them. CDR3 length equals 14 residues. CDR1 is SNHLY, CDR2 FYNNEI, per germline. The CDR3 DNA is TGTGCCAGCAGTCTCCGTTTACAGCCCATTGAAGCTTTCTTT. Translation gives CASSLRLQPIEAFF.

The DNA of the CDR3 is TGCGCCAGCAGCTACCAGGGCTTTGCGAACACCGGGGAGCTGTTTTTT. This codes for CASSYQGFANTGELFF. This chain joins TRBV5-1 and TRBJ2-2; possible D gene TRBD1, 5 bases. V gave up 3 bases and J gave up 0 bases, with 12 bases separating them. The germline gives CDR1 SGHRS, CDR2 YFSETQ. The CDR3 sequence is 16 residues long.

This clone is a singleton in its sample. The chain employs TRBV14 and TRBJ2-3; no clear D gene. Trimming cost V 0 bases and J 4 bases, with 14 bases left between them. The CDR3 is made up of 16 amino acids. Germline lookup yields CDR1 SGHDN and CDR2 FVKESK. CDR3 in DNA: TGTGCCAGCAGCCAAGAGACTTCATCCCGTCCAGATACGCAGTATTTT. Translated, it gives CASSQETSSRPDTQYF.

This rearrangement joins TRBV5-1 to TRBJ2-5; the match to TRBD1 covers 8 bases. Germline CDR1 SGHRS, CDR2 YFSETQ. The J segment lost 2 bases and the V segment lost 0 bases, leaving 6 bases of the junction unmatched. The CDR3 has 16 residues. The DNA of the CDR3 is TGCGCCAGCAGCTTGGCAGGGGGCGCACTTCAAGAGACCCAGTACTTC. Translating gives CASSLAGGALQETQYF.

This clone was counted a few times. The chain is built from TRBV7-9 and TRBJ2-2, with D perhaps TRBD1 (6 bases). The CDR3 totals 15 residues. V was pared by 0 bases and J by 1 base, with 6 bases between. Germline CDR1 is SEHNR and CDR2 is FQNEAQ (reference sequence). CDR3 DNA sequence: TGTGCCAGCAGCTTAGCCAGGGGGAACACCGGGGAGCTGTTTTTT. Translated: CASSLARGNTGELFF.

V is TRBV23-1 and J is TRBJ2-7, with a tentative D call TRBD1 (6 bases). Being an ORF, TRBV23-1 has a function that is uncertain. The V end was cut by 0 bases, the J end by 2 bases, with 8 bases between. The CDR3 extends over 14 amino acids. CDR3 coding DNA: TGCGCCAGCAGTCAATCCGACAGGACCTACGAGCAGTACTTC. This sequence encodes CASSQSDRTYEQYF.

Concerning this clone itself: At one boundary the junction diverges from the germline segment, which might be a read error. The chain employs TRBV6-5 and TRBJ1-2; 10 nucleotides agree with TRBD1. The CDR3 contains 12 residues. CDR1 MNHEY and CDR2 SVGAGI come from the germline V gene. The CDR3 here is CASSYDRGRFYF. In DNA, the CDR3 is TGTGCCAGCAGTTACGACAGGGGGCGCTTCTATTTC.

V gene TRBV5-1 combines with J gene TRBJ1-1, with TRBD1 identical over 9 bases. The CDR3 runs to 19 residues. Germline CDR1 reads SGHRS; CDR2 reads YFSETQ. Trimming removed 0 bases from V and 0 bases from J; junction bases left unmatched: 12. DNA for the CDR3: TGCGCCAGCAGCTTGGGACTCACAGGGGGCGGCCGCTTGAACACTGAAGCTTTCTTT. As protein: CASSLGLTGGGRLNTEAFF.